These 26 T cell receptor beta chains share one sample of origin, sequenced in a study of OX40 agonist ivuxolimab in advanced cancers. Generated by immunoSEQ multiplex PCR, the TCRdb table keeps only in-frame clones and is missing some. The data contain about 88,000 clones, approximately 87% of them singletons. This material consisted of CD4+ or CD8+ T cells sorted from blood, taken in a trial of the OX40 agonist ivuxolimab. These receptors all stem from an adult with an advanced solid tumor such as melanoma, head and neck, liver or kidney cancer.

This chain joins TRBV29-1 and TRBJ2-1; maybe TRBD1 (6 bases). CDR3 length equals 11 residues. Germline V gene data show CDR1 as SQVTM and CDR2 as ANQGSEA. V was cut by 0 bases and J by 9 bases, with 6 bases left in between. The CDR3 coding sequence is TGCAGCGTTGAAGAGGGGGCTGAGCAGTTCTTC. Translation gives CSVEEGAEQFF.

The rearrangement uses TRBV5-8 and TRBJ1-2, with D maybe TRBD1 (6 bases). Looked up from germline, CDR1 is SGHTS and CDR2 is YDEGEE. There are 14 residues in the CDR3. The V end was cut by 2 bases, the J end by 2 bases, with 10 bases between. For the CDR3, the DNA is TGTGCCAGCAGCTTCGGGGGCCCAAACTATGGCTACACCTTC. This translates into CASSFGGPNYGYTF.

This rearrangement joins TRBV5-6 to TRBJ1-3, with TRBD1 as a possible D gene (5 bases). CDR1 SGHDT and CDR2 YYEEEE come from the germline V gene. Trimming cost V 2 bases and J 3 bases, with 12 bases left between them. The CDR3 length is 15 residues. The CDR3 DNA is TGTGCCAGCAGCTTCCCTGCGGGGGGTGGAAACACCATATATTTT. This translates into CASSFPAGGGNTIYF.

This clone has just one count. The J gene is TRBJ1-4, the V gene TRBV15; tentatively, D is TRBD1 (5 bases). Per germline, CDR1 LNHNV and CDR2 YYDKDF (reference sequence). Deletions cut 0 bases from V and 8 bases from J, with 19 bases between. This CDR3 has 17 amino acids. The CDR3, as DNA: TGTGCCACCAGCAGAGATGAGATTGGGGCCGGTGGGGAAAAACTGTTTTTT. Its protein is CATSRDEIGAGGEKLFF.

The CDR3 sequence: CASSQEESRNQPQHF. The CDR3 DNA reads as TGCGCCAGCAGCCAAGAAGAAAGTCGCAATCAGCCCCAGCATTTT. The rearrangement uses TRBV4-1 and TRBJ1-5; D unclear. This CDR3 is built from 15 residues. V lost 0 bases and J lost 2, with 8 bases in between. Germline V gives CDR1 MGHRA, CDR2 YSYEKL.

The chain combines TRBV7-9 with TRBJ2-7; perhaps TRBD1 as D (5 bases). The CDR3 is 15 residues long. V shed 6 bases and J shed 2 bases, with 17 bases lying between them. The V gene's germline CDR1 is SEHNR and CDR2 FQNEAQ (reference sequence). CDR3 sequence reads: CASSEMGLPPYEQYF. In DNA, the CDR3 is TGTGCCAGCAGTGAAATGGGGCTCCCTCCCTACGAGCAGTACTTC.

CDR3 loop: CASSLGSVYNEQFF. The CDR3 region has the DNA TGTGCCAGCAGCCTTGGGTCAGTTTACAATGAGCAGTTCTTC. The gene calls are TRBV5-4 and TRBJ2-1; D is ambiguous. Germline CDR1 SGHNT, CDR2 YYREEE (reference sequence). The CDR3 totals 14 residues. V lost 4 bases and J lost 4, with 12 bases in between.

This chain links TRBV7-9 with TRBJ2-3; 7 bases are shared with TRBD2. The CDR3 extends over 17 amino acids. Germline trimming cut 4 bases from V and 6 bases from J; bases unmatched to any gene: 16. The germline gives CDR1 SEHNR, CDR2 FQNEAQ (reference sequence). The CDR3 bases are TGTGCCAGCAGCTCTAAGCCGATAGCGGGCCACTCGGATACGCAGTATTTT. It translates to CASSSKPIAGHSDTQYF.

The CDR3 sequence: CASSATGGYTDTQYF. In DNA, the CDR3 is TGTGCCAGCAGTGCGACAGGGGGCTACACAGATACGCAGTATTTT. This chain joins TRBV2 and TRBJ2-3; TRBD1 agrees at 10 bases. In germline, CDR1 is SNHLY, CDR2 FYNNEI. The CDR3 totals 15 residues. V lost 4 bases, J lost 2 bases, and 3 bases stayed unmatched.

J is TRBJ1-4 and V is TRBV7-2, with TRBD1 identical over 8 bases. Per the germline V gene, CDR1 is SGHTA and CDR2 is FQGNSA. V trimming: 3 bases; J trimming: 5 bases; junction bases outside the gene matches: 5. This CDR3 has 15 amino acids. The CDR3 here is CASSFMGQVNEKLFF. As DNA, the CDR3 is TGTGCCAGCAGCTTTATGGGACAGGTGAATGAAAAACTGTTTTTT.

CDR3 amino acids: CASSLGTGVYEQYF. In nucleotides, the CDR3 is TGTGCCAGCAGCTTGGGGACAGGGGTGTACGAGCAGTACTTC. V and J are TRBV5-4 and TRBJ2-7, with TRBD1 identical over 9 bases. The CDR3 spans 14 residues. From germline, CDR1 is SGHNT and CDR2 YYREEE (reference sequence). J lost 4 bases, V lost 0 bases, and 2 bases had no gene match.

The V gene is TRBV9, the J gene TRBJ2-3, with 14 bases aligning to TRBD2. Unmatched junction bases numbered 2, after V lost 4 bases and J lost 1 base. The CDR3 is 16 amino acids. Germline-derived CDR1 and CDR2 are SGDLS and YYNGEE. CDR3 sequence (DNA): TGTGCCAGCAGCACGGGACTAGCGGGGGGCACAGATACGCAGTATTTT. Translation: CASSTGLAGGTDTQYF.

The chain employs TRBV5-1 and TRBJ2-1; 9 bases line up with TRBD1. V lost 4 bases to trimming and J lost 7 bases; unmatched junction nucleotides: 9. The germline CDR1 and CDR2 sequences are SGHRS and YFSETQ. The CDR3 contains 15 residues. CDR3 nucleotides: TGCGCCAGCAGCGGCGGGACAGGGATAGTAAATGAGCAGTTCTTC. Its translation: CASSGGTGIVNEQFF.

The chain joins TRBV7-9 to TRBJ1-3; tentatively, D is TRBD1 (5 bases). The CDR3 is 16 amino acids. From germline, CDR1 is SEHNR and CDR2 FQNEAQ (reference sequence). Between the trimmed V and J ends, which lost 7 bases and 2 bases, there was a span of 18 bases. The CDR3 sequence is CASTLGGGMTGNTIYF. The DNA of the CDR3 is TGTGCCAGCACCCTCGGGGGGGGGATGACTGGAAACACCATATATTTT.

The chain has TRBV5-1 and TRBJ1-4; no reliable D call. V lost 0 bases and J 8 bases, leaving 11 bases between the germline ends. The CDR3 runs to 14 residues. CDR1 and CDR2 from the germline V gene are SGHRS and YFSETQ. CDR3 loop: CASSLGQLGEKLFF. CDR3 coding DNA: TGCGCCAGCAGCTTGGGGCAACTTGGGGAAAAACTGTTTTTT. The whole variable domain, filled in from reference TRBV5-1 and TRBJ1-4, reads KAGVTQTPRYLIKTRGQQVTLSCSPISGHRSVSWYQQTPGQGLQFLFEYFSETQRNKGNFPGRFSGRQFSNSRSEMNVSTLELGDSALYLCASSLGQLGEKLFFGSGTQLSVL.

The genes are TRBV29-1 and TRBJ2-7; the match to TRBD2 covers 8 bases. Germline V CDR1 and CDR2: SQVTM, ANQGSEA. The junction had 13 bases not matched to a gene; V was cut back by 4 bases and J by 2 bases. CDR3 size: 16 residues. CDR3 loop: CSVVGLAGRVPYEQYF. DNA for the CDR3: TGCAGCGTTGTGGGGTTAGCGGGAAGGGTCCCCTACGAGCAGTACTTC.

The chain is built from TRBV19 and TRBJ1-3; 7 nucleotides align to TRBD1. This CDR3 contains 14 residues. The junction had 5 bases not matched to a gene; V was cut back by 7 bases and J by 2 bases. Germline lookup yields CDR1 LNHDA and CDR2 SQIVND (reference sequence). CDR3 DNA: TGTGCCAGTACTGTTACAGGGGCTGGAAACACCATATATTTT. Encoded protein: CASTVTGAGNTIYF.

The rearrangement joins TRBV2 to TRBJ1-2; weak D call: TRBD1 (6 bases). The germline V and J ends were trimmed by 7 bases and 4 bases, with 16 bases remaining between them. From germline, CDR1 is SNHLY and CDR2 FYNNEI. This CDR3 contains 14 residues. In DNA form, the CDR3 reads TGTGCCAGCACAGAACCAGGGGAGGGCTATGGCTACACCTTC. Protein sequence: CASTEPGEGYGYTF.

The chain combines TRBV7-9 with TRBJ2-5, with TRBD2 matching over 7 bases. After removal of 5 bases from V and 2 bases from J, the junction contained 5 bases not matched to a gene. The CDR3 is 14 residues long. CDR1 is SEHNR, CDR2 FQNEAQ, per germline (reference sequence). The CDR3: CASSQTSEQETQYF. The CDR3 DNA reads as TGTGCCAGCAGCCAAACTAGCGAACAAGAGACCCAGTACTTC. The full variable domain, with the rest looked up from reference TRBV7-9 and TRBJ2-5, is DTGVSQNPRHKITKRGQNVTFRCDPISEHNRLYWYRQTLGQGPEFLTYFQNEAQLEKSRLLSDRFSAERPKGSFSTLEIQRTEQGDSAMYLCASSQTSEQETQYFGPGTRLLVL.

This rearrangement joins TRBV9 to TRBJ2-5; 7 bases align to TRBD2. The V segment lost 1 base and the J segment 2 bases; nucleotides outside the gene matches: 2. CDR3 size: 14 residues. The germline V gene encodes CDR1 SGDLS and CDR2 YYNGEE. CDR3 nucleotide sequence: TGTGCCAGCAGCGTATTCGGGGGGCAAGAGACCCAGTACTTC. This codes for CASSVFGGQETQYF.

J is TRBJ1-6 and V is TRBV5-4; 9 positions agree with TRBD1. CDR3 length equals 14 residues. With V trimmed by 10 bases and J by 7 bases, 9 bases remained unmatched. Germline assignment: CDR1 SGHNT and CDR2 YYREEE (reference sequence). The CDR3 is CALGTGQGNSPLHF. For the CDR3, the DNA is TGTGCCCTAGGGACCGGACAGGGGAATTCACCCCTCCACTTT. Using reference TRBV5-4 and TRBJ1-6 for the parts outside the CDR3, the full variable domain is ETGVTQSPTHLIKTRGQQVTLRCSSQSGHNTVSWYQQALGQGPQFIFQYYREEENGRGNFPPRFSGLQFPNYSSELNVNALELDDSALYLCALGTGQGNSPLHFGNGTRLTVT.

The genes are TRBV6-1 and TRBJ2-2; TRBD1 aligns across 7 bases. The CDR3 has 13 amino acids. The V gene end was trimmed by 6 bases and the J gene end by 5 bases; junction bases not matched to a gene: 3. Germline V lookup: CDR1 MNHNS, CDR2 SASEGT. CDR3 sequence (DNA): TGTGCCAGCAGAACGACAGGGACCGGGGAGCTGTTTTTT. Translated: CASRTTGTGELFF.

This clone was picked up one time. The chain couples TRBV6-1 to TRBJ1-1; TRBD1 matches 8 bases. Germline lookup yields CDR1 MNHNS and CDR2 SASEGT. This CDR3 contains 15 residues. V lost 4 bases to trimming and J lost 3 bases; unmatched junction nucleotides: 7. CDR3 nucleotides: TGTGCCAGCAGTGCTCAGGGGGCTGGGGACACTGAAGCTTTCTTT. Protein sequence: CASSAQGAGDTEAFF.

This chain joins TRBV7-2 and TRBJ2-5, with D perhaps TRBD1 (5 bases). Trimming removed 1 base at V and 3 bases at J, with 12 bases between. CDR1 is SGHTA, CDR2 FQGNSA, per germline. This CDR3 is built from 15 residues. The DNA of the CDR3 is TGTGCCAGCAGCTTAGGACAGTCCGTAAAAGAGACCCAGTACTTC. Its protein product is CASSLGQSVKETQYF.

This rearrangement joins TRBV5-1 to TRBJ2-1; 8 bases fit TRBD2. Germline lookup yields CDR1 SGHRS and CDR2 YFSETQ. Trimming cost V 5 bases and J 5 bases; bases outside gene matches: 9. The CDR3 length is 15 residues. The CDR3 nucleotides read TGCGCCAGCAGTCTGTCGGGGGGGCAGGACAATGAGCAGTTCTTC. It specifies CASSLSGGQDNEQFF.

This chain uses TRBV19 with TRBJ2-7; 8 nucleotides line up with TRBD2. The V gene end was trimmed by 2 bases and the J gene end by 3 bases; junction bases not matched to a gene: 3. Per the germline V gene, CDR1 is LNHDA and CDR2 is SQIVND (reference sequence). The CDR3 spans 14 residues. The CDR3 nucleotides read TGTGCCAGTAGTATAAATCGGGGGGGCTACGAGCAGTACTTC. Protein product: CASSINRGGYEQYF.